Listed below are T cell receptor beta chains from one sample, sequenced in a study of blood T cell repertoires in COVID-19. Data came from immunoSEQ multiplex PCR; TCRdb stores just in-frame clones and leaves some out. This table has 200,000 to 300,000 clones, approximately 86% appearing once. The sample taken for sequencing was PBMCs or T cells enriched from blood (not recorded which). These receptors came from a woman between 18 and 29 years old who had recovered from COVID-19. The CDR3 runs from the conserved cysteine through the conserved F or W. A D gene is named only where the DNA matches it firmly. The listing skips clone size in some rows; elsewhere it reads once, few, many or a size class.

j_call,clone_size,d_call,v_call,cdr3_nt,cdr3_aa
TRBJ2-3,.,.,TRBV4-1,TGCGCCAGCAGCCAAAACCCGACGGCGGGCTCCACAGATACGCAGTATTTT,CASSQNPTAGSTDTQYF
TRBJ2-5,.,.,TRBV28,TGTGCCAGCAGTGGGAAGGACAGTCCAAAGCAGGAGACCCAGTACTTC,CASSGKDSPKQETQYF
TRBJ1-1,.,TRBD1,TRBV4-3,TGCGCCAGCAGCCAGGGGAGGGGGACAGGGATAACCACTGAAGCTTTCTTT,CASSQGRGTGITTEAFF
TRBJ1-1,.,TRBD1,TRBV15,TGTGCCACCAGCAGAGATCGGGTAATAGGACAGGGAACCGCTTTCTTT,CATSRDRVIGQGTAFF
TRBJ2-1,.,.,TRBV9,TGTGCCAGCAGCGTACTGAGCTCCTACAATGAGCAGTTCTTC,CASSVLSSYNEQFF
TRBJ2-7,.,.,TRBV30,TGTGCCTGGAGCCGCCCGACACGGCCTACCTACGAGCAGTACTTC,CAWSRPTRPTYEQYF
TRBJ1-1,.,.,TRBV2,TGTGCCAGCAGGACGACTATCGCCATGAACACTGAAGCTTTCTTT,CASRTTIAMNTEAFF
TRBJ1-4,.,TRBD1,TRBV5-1,TGCGCCAGCAGCCCAGGACAGGGGGCAAAACTGTTTTTT,CASSPGQGAKLFF
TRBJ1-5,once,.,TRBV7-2,TGTGCCAGCAGCTTACAACTTGGTAGAAATCAGCCCCAGCATTTT,CASSLQLGRNQPQHF
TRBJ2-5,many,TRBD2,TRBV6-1,TGTGCCAGCAGTGAATCTAGCGGGGGCGGAGAGACCCAGTACTTC,CASSESSGGGETQYF
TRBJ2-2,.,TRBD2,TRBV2,TGTGCCAGCAGGAGGGGACTAGCGGTAACCGGGGAGCTGTTTTTT,CASRRGLAVTGELFF
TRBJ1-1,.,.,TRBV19,TGTGCCAGTAGTCCCACGGAGTCGAACACTGAAGCTTTCTTT,CASSPTESNTEAFF
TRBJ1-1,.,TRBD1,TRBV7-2,TGTGCCAGCAGCTTATCCCACAGGGGGATGGACATGAACACTGAAGCTTTCTTT,CASSLSHRGMDMNTEAFF
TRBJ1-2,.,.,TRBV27,TGTGCCAGCCGCAGTCGGACAGACTTCTATGGCTACACCTTC,CASRSRTDFYGYTF
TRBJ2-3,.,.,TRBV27,TGTGCCAGCAGTTTATCCAGGGCAGATACGCAGTATTTT,CASSLSRADTQYF
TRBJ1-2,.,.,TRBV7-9,TGTGCCAGCAGCTTAGTCTTGGGGGGATCCTATGGCTACACCTTC,CASSLVLGGSYGYTF
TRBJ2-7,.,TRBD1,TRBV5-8,TGTGCCAGCAGCTTATACGGGACAGGTCTCTACGAGCAGTACTTC,CASSLYGTGLYEQYF
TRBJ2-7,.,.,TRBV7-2,TGTGCCAGCAGCTTAGCGAGCGGGCCGGCCGAGTACGAGCAGTACTTC,CASSLASGPAEYEQYF
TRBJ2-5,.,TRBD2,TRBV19,TGTGCCAGTAGTATCAGGCGGGAGGCCCAAGAGACCCAGTACTTC,CASSIRREAQETQYF
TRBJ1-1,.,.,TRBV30,TGTGCCTGGTCCCATAGGGACACAGAAGCTTTCTTT,CAWSHRDTEAFF
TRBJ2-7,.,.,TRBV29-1,TGCAGCGTGAGGTTCCGACCCACCTACGAGCAGTACTTC,CSVRFRPTYEQYF
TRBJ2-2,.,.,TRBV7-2,TGTGCCAGCAGCTTAATTAGCGGGAACACCGGGGAGCTGTTTTTT,CASSLISGNTGELFF
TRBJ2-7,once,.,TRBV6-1,TGTGCCAGCAGTGAAGCACCGAACAGAGACTACGAGCAGTACTTC,CASSEAPNRDYEQYF
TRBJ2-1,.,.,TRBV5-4,TGTGCCAGCAGCTTACAGGGTCTGCATGAGCAGTTCTTC,CASSLQGLHEQFF
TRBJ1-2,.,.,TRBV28,TGTGCCAGCAGCCGGATCCGGGGGGGTGGCTACACCTTC,CASSRIRGGGYTF
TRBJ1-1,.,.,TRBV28,TGTGCCAGCAAGCCAGGGAACACTGAAGCTTTCTTT,CASKPGNTEAFF
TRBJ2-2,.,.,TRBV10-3,TGTGCCATCAGTGAAAAAGGGGCCCTTAACACCGGGGAGCTGTTTTTT,CAISEKGALNTGELFF
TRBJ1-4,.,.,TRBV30,TGTGCCTGGAGTGGAAGGCGGCCGAATGAAAAACTGTTTTTT,CAWSGRRPNEKLFF